This T cell receptor beta chain was captured by sequencing in a study of T cells in Graves' hyperthyroidism and ophthalmopathy. The CDR3 regions of TCR beta were amplified from RNA transcripts. The HTBI set primed first-round TCR CDR3 RT-PCR. TCRdb redid the calling of the multiplex PCR reads with MiXCR, one entry per CDR3 protein. Altogether some 620,000 distinct CDR3 sequences are present, around 15% being singletons, with the ten largest covering over 3.5%. These patients, aged 18 to 65, had recently diagnosed hyperthyroidism lasting under 2 months. The study left out patients who had uncontrolled infection, other autoimmune disease, pregnancy or lactation. About this clonotype: The antigen is not known.

The study's findings and limits: Ophthalmopathy and stable hyperthyroidism were told apart by a 13 V-J model. Also found in blood were most expanded thyroid clonotypes above 0.001.

V trimming: 4 bases; J trimming: 4 bases; junction bases outside the gene matches: 7. The CDR3 loop spans 14 amino acids. Germline values: CDR1 SGDLS, CDR2 YYNGEE. The receptor comes from a young woman with Graves' hyperthyroidism. The V gene is TRBV9, the J gene TRBJ2-5, with 7 bases identical to TRBD2. The sample consisted of blood. Here the CDR3 reads CASSPRLAGETQYF. CDR3 DNA sequence: TGTGCCAGCAGCCCTAGACTAGCAGGAGAGACCCAGTACTTC.